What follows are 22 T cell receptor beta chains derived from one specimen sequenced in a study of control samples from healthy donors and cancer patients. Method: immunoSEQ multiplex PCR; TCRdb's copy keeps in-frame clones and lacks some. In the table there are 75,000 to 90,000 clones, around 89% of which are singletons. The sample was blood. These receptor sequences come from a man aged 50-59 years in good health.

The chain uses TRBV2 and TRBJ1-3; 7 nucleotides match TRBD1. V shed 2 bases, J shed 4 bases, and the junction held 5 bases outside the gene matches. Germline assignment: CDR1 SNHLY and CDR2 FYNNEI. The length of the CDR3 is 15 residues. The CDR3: CASSERRGLGNTIYF. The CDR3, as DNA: TGTGCCAGCAGTGAACGAAGGGGGCTCGGAAACACCATATATTTT. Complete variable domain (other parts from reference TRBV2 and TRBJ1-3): EPEVTQTPSHQVTQMGQEVILRCVPISNHLYFYWYRQILGQKVEFLVSFYNNEISEKSEIFDDQFSVERPDGSNFTLKIRSTKLEDSAMYFCASSERRGLGNTIYFGEGSWLTVV.

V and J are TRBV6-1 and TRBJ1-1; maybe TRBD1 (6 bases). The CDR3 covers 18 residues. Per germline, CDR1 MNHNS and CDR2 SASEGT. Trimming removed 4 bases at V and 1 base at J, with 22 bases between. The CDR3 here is CASSAKVGRGVRNTEAFF. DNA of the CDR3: TGTGCCAGCAGTGCAAAGGTCGGCAGGGGAGTGCGGAACACTGAAGCTTTCTTT.

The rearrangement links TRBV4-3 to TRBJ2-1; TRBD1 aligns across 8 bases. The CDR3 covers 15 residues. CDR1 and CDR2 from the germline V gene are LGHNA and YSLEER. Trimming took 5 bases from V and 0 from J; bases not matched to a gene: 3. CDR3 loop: CASSWTGSSYNEQFF. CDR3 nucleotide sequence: TGCGCCAGCAGCTGGACAGGGAGCTCCTACAATGAGCAGTTCTTC.

The CDR3 sequence is CASGFIERTNYGYTF. CDR3 sequence (DNA): TGTGCTAGTGGTTTTATTGAGAGAACTAACTATGGCTACACCTTC. This sequence joins TRBV12-5 and TRBJ1-2; no definite D call. The CDR3 totals 15 residues. Trimming pared 3 bases from V and 0 bases from J, leaving 11 bases between. Germline CDR1 and CDR2: LGHNT and FRNRAP.

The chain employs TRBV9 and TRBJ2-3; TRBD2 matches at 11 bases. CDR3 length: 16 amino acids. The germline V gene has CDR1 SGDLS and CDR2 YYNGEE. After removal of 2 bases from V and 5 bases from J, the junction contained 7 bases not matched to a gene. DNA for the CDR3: TGTGCCAGCAGCGTTGGGACTAGCGGACACGGAGATACGCAGTATTTT. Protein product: CASSVGTSGHGDTQYF.

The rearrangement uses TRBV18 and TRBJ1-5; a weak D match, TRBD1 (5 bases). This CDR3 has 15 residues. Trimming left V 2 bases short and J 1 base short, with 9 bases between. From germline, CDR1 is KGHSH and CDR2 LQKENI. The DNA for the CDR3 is TGTGCCAGCTCACCAAACGAGGGGAGCAATCAGCCCCAGCATTTT. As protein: CASSPNEGSNQPQHF.

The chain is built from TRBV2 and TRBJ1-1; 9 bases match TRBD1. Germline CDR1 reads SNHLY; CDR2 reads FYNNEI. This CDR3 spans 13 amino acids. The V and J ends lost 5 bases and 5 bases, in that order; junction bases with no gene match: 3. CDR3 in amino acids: CASSSGQGTEAFF. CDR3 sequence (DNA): TGTGCCAGCAGTTCCGGACAGGGGACTGAAGCTTTCTTT.

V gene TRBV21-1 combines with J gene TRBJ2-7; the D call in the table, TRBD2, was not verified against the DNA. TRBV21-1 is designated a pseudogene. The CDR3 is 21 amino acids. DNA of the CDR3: TGTGCCAGCAGCAAACTAGGGAAGGGGAGGGAGCGGGACGGACGCTCCTACGAGCAGTACTTC. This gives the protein CASSKLGKGRERDGRSYEQYF.

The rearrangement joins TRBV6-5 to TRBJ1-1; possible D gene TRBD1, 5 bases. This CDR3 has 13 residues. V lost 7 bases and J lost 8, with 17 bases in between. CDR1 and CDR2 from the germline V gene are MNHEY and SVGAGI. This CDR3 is CASTPGGGGEAFF. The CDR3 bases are TGTGCCAGCACCCCCGGGGGGGGAGGAGAAGCTTTCTTT.

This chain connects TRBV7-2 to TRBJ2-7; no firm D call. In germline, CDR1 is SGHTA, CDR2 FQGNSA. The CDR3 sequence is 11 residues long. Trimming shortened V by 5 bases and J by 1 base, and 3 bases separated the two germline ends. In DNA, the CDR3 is TGTGCCAGCAGCGAATCCTACGAGCAGTACTTC. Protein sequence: CASSESYEQYF.

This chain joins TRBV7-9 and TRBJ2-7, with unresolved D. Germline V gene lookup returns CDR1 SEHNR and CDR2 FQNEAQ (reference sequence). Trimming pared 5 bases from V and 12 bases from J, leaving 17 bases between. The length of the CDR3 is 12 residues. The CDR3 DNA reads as TGTGCCAGCAGCCCAACGGGCCCTCGTTTGTACTTC. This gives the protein CASSPTGPRLYF.

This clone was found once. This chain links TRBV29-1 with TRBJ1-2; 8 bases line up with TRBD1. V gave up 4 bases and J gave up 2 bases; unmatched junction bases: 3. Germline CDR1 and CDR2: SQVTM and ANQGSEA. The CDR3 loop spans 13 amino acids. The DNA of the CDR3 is TGCAGCGTTGCGGACAGGGCAAACTATGGCTACACCTTC. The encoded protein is CSVADRANYGYTF.

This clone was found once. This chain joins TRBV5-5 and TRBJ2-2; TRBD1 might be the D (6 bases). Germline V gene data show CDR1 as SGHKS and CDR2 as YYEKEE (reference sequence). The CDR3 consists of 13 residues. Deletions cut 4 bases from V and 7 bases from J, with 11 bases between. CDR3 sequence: CASSVQGIGELFF. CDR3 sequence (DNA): TGTGCCAGCAGCGTACAGGGAATCGGGGAGCTGTTTTTT.

The CDR3 protein is CASSLAGQANQPQHF. In DNA, the CDR3 is TGTGCCAGCAGCTTAGCCGGGCAGGCCAATCAGCCCCAGCATTTT. J is TRBJ1-5 and V is TRBV7-6, with no clear D. The CDR3 extends over 15 amino acids. Germline CDR1 reads SGHVS; CDR2 reads FNYEAQ. Trimming took 0 bases from V and 3 from J, leaving 9 bases between them.

CDR3 nucleotide sequence: TGTGCCAGCAGCCAAGGGGGCCAGTCTCGAAACGTATCACCCCTCCACTTT. Protein product: CASSQGGQSRNVSPLHF. The rearrangement joins TRBV3-1 (or the pseudogene TRBV3-2) to TRBJ1-6; TRBD1 might be the D (5 bases). Trimming pared 1 base from V and 10 bases from J, leaving 20 bases between. Germline V gene sequence: CDR1 LGHDT, CDR2 YNNKEL (reference sequence). There are 17 residues in the CDR3.

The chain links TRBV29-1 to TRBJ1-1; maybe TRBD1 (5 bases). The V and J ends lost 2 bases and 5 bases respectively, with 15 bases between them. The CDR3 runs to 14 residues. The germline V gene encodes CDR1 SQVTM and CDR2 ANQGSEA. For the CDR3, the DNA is TGCAGCGTTGAACGACCAAAAGGGGATACTGAAGCTTTCTTT. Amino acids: CSVERPKGDTEAFF.

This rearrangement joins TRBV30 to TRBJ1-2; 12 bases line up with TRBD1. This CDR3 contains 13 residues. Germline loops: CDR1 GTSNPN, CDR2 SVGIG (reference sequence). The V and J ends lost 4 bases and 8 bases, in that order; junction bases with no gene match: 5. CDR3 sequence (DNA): TGTGCCTGGACGGGACAGGGGGCTTTGGGCTACACCTTC. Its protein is CAWTGQGALGYTF.

The CDR3 region is CASSSQAGPYEQYF. CDR3 sequence (DNA): TGTGCCAGCAGTTCCCAGGCGGGCCCCTACGAGCAGTACTTC. V usage is TRBV6-5 and J usage is TRBJ2-7; tentative D call: TRBD2 (5 bases). Per germline, CDR1 MNHEY and CDR2 SVGAGI. CDR3 length: 14 residues. V gave up 4 bases and J gave up 2 bases, with 12 bases separating them.

CDR3 loop: CASSQDQGPKQYF. CDR3 bases: TGTGCCAGCAGCCAAGATCAGGGACCCAAGCAGTATTTT. The chain links TRBV4-2 to TRBJ2-3; D may match TRBD1 or TRBD2 (5 bases each). This CDR3 spans 13 amino acids. The germline V gene has CDR1 LGHNA and CDR2 YNFKEQ. The V end was cut by 0 bases, the J end by 11 bases, with 12 bases between.

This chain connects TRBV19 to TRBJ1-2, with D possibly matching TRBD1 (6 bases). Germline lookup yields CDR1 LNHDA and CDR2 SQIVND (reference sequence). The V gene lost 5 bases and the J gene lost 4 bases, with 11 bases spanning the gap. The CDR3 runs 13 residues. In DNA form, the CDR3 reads TGTGCCAGTAGTGCCCAGGGGAGCTATGGCTACACCTTC. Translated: CASSAQGSYGYTF.

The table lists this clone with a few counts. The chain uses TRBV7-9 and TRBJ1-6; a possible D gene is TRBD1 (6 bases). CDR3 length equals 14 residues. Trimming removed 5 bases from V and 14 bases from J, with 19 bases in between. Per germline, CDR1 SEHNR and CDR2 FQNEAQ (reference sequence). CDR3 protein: CASSTKTGNQALHF. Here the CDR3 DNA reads TGTGCCAGCAGCACGAAAACAGGGAATCAGGCCCTCCACTTT.

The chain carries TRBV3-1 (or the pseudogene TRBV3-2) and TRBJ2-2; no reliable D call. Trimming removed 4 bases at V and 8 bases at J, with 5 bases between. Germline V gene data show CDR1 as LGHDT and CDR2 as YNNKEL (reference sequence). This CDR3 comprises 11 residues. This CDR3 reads CASSPGGELFF. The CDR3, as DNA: TGTGCCAGCAGCCCAGGTGGGGAGCTGTTTTTT.